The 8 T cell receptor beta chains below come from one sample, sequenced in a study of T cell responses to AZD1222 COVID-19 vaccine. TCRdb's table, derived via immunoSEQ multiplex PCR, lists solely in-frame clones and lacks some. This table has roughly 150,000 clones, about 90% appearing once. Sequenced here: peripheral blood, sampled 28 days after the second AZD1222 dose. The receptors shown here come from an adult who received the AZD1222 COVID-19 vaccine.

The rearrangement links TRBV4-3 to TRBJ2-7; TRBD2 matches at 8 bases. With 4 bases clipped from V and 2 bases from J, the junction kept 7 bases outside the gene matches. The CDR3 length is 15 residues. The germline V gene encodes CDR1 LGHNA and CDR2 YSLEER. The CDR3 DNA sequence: TGCGCCAGCAGCCCAACCGGGACTAGAGCCTACGAGCAGTACTTC. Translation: CASSPTGTRAYEQYF.

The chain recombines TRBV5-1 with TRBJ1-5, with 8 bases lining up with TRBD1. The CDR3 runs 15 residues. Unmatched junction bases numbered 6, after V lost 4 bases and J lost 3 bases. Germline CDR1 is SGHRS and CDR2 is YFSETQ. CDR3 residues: CASSRQGPVNQPQHF. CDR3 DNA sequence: TGCGCCAGCAGCAGACAGGGGCCGGTCAATCAGCCCCAGCATTTT.

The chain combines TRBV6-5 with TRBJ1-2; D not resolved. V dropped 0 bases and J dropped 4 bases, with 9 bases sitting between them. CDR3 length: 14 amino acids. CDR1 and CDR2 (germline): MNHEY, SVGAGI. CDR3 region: CASSYSGFSYGYTF. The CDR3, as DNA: TGTGCCAGCAGTTACTCAGGATTTAGCTATGGCTACACCTTC.

The CDR3, as DNA: TGTGCCAGCAGCTTTTACAGGGGGCTCGGGGAAAAACTGTTTTTT. Translated, it gives CASSFYRGLGEKLFF. V gene TRBV7-2 combines with J gene TRBJ1-4; 9 nucleotides line up with TRBD1. J lost 8 bases, V lost 3 bases, and 7 bases had no gene match. The germline V gene encodes CDR1 SGHTA and CDR2 FQGNSA. There are 15 residues in the CDR3.

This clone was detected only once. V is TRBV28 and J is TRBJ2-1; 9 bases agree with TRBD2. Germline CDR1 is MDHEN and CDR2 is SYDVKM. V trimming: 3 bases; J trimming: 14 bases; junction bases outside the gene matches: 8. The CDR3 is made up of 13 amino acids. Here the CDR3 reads CASSLPPSGTKFF. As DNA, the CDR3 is TGTGCCAGCAGTTTGCCCCCTAGCGGGACTAAGTTCTTC.

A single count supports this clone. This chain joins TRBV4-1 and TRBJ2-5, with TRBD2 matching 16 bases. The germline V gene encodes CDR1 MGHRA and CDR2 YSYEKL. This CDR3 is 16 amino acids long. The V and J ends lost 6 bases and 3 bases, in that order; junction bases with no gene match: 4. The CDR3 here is CASSLGLAGGKETQYF. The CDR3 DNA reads TGCGCCAGCAGTTTGGGACTAGCGGGAGGGAAAGAGACCCAGTACTTC.

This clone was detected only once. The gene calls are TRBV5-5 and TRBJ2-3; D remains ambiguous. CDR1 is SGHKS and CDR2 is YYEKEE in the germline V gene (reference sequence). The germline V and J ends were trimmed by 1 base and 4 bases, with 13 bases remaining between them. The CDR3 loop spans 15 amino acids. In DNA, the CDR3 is TGTGCCAGCAGCTTGACGCCCTACGCTGCAGATACGCAGTATTTT. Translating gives CASSLTPYAADTQYF.

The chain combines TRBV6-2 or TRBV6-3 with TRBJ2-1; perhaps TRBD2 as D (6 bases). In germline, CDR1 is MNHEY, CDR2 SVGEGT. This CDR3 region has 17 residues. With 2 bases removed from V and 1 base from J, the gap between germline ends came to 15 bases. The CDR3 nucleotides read TGTGCCAGCAGTTACCTCTCCGGGAGACGGTCCTACAATGAGCAGTTCTTC. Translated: CASSYLSGRRSYNEQFF.